This TCR beta chain was profiled in a study of blood T cell repertoires in COVID-19. Study-level background: Nucleic acid was either cDNA or gDNA, and it came from T cells, B-cell-depleted T cells, or PBMCs.

This CDR3 has 15 amino acids. Germline V gene data show CDR1 as SGHDT and CDR2 as YYEEEE. With 4 bases removed from V and 4 bases from J, the gap between germline ends came to 17 bases. In the source study's methods: Scientists estimated how many nucleated cells there were by amplifying reference gene primers. Some clones are missing from TCRdb's copy, which holds only in-frame ones; the method was immunoSEQ multiplex PCR. Clonal size and the V and J genes are those of that table, whereas D and trimming came from the DNA. The top ten clones hold over 10% of a sample with 250,000 to 350,000 clones, approximately 86% of them seen once. This clone was recorded at least ten times.

Sequencing input: peripheral blood. The TCR sequence derives from a woman between 70 and 85 years old with COVID-19, enrolled during active disease. The rearrangement links TRBV5-6 to TRBJ1-1; tentatively, D is TRBD1 (6 bases). The CDR3: CASSPLQGFGTEAFF. In nucleotides, the CDR3 is TGTGCCAGCAGCCCCTTACAGGGCTTTGGCACTGAAGCTTTCTTT.